A selection of T cell receptor beta chains follows, all from one sample in a study of vaccination and CD4 T cells after COVID-19. For these TCRs, the target antigens are not known. In TCRdb, the PCR reads were re-called with MiXCR into one record per CDR3 protein. This table holds fewer than 15,000 distinct CDR3 sequences, over 30% found once. Sequencing used cultured CD4+ T cells from blood. Every receptor here comes from a human donor with COVID-19. The conserved cysteine and the conserved F or W are not part of the CDR3 here. Each record gives: V gene, CDR3 protein.

V: TRBV10-1
CDR3: ASSESRLAGRYEQY

V: TRBV6-1
CDR3: ASSITGDSQISTDTQY

V: TRBV19
CDR3: ASSILSSGANVLT

V: TRBV7-2
CDR3: ASRVTSGGTYEQY

V: TRBV12-3/TRBV12-4
CDR3: ASSFRAIEETQY

V: TRBV2
CDR3: ASTGTGGSSYEQY

V: TRBV19
CDR3: ASSIGGGTTTDTQY

V: TRBV18
CDR3: ASSTGNSPLH

V: TRBV19
CDR3: ASKNGGADTQY

V: TRBV20-1
CDR3: SAQGTAGGLDTQY

V: TRBV2
CDR3: ASNHREGRVGGYT

V: TRBV12-3/TRBV12-4
CDR3: ASSFRQGVSEAF

V: TRBV25-1
CDR3: ASSAAGTGGNEQY

V: TRBV7-8
CDR3: ASSLGAGGLSGYT

V: TRBV7-9
CDR3: ASMLDTEAF

V: TRBV6-1
CDR3: ASKRDRKSSQPQH

V: TRBV6-1
CDR3: ASSALAGGKTDTQY

V: TRBV24-1
CDR3: ATSDRASLRQY

V: TRBV6-1
CDR3: ASSTGGTGDTQY

V: TRBV30
CDR3: AWSLARQETQY

V: TRBV19
CDR3: ASSISADTSYEQY

V: TRBV7-3
CDR3: ASSPQAGSTDTQY

V: TRBV5-1
CDR3: ASSLVGNPDTQY

V: TRBV12-3/TRBV12-4
CDR3: ASSLQGGNTQY

V: TRBV10-2
CDR3: ASSTGSGYGYT

V: TRBV6-5
CDR3: ASSYFFGQGYEQY